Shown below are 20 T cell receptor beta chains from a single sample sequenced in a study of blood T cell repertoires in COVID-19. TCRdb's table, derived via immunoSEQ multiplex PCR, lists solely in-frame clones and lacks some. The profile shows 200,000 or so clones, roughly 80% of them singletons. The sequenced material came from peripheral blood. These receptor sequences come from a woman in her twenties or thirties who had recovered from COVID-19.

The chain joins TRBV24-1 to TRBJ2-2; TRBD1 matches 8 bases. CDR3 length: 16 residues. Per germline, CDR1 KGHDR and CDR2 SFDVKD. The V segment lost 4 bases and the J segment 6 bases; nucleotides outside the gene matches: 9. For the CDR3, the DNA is TGTGCCACCAGTGACTCAACAGGGGGAAGTCCCGGGGAGCTGTTTTTT. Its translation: CATSDSTGGSPGELFF.

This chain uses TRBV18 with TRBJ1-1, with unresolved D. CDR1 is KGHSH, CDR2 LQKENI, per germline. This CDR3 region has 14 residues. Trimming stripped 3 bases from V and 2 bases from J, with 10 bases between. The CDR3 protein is CASSPMSFNTEAFF. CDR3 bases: TGTGCCAGCTCACCCATGAGTTTTAACACTGAAGCTTTCTTT.

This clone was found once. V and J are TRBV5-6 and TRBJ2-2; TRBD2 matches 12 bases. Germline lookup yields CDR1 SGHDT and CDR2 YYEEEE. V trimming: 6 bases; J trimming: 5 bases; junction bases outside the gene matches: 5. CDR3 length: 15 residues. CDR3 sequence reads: CASNVLAGGTGELFF. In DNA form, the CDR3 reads TGTGCCAGCAACGTTCTAGCGGGAGGGACCGGGGAGCTGTTTTTT. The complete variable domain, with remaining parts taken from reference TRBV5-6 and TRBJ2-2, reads DAGVTQSPTHLIKTRGQQVTLRCSPKSGHDTVSWYQQALGQGPQFIFQYYEEEERQRGNFPDRFSGHQFPNYSSELNVNALLLGDSALYLCASNVLAGGTGELFFGEGSRLTVL.

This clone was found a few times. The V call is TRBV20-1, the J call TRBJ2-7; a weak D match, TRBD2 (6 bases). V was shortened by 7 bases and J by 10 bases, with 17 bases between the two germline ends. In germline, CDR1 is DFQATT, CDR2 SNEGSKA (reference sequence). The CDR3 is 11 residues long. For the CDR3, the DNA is TGCAGTGGGCGGGGCAAGGGGTCCCAGTACTTC. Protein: CSGRGKGSQYF.

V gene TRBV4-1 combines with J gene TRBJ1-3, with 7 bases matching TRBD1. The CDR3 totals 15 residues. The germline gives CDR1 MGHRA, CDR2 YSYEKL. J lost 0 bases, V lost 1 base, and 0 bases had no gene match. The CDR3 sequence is CASSQAGGSGNTIYF. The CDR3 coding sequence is TGCGCCAGCAGCCAAGCAGGGGGCTCTGGAAACACCATATATTTT.

The CDR3 region is CASSLTLVTGVSRDEQFF. As DNA, the CDR3 is TGTGCCAGCAGCTTAACTCTAGTCACAGGGGTCAGCCGGGATGAGCAGTTCTTC. V usage is TRBV7-3 and J usage is TRBJ2-1; 7 bases map to TRBD1. The junction had 16 bases not matched to a gene; V was cut back by 0 bases and J by 8 bases. The CDR3 covers 18 residues. Germline V gives CDR1 SGHTA, CDR2 FQGTGA.

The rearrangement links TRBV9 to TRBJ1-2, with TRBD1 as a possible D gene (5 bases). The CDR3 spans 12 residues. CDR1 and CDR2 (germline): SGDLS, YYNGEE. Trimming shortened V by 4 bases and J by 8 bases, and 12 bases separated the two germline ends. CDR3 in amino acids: CASSSGGGGYTF. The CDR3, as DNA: TGTGCCAGCAGCAGTGGCGGGGGAGGCTACACCTTC.

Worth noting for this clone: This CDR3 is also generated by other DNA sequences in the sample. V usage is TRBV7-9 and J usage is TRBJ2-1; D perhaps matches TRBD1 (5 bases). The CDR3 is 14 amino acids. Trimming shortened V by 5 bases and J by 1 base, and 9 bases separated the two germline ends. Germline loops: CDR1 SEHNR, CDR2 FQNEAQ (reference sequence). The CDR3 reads CASSPQGSYNEQFF. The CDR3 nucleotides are TGTGCCAGCAGCCCTCAGGGTTCCTACAATGAGCAGTTCTTC.

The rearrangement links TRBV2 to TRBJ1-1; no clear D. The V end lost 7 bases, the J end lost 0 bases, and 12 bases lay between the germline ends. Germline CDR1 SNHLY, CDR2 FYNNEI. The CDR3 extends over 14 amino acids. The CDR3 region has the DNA TGTGCCAGCAAGCAAACTCAAATGAACACTGAAGCTTTCTTT. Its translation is CASKQTQMNTEAFF.

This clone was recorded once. The CDR3 sequence is CASSFGLRGRTPHESNTGELFF. The CDR3 region has the DNA TGCGCCAGCAGCTTCGGGTTACGGGGGAGGACTCCTCACGAAAGTAACACCGGGGAGCTGTTTTTT. The rearrangement joins TRBV5-1 to TRBJ2-2, with a tentative D call TRBD2 (6 bases). V was pared by 2 bases and J by 2 bases, with 31 bases between. From germline, CDR1 is SGHRS and CDR2 YFSETQ. The length of the CDR3 is 22 residues.

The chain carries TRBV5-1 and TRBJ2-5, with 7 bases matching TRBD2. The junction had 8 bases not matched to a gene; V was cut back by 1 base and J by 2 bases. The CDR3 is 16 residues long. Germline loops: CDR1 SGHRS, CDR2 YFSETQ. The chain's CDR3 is CASSLNSGTTQETQYF. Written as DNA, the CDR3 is TGCGCCAGCAGCTTGAACTCTGGGACTACTCAAGAGACCCAGTACTTC.

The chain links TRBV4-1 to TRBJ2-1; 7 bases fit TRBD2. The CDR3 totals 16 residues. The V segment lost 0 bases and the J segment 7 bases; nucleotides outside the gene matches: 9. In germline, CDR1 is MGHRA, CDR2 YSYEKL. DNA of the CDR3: TGCGCCAGCAGCCAAGAGGGAGGGAGGGCCTTGAATGAGCAGTTCTTC. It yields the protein CASSQEGGRALNEQFF.

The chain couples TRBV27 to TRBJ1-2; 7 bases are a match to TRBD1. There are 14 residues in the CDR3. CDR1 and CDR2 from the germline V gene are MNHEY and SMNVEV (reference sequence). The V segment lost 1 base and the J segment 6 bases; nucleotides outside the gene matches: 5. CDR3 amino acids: CASSLLAGGDGYTF. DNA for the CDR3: TGTGCCAGCAGTTTATTGGCAGGGGGTGATGGCTACACCTTC.

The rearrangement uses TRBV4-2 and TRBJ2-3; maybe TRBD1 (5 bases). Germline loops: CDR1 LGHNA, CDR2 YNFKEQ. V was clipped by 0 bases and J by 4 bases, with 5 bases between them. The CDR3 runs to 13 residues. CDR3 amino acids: CASSQEGADTQYF. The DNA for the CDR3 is TGTGCCAGCAGCCAAGAAGGGGCAGATACGCAGTATTTT.

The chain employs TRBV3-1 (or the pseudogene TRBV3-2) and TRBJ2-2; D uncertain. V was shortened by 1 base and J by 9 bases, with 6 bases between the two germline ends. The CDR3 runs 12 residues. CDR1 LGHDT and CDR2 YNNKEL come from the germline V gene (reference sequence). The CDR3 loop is CASSQASRELFF. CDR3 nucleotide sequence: TGTGCCAGCAGCCAAGCCTCCCGGGAGCTGTTTTTT.

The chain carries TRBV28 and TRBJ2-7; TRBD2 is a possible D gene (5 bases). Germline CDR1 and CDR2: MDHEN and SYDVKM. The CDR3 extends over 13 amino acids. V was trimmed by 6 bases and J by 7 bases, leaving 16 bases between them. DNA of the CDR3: TGTGCCAGCAGACCCGACCGACTACGTGAGCAGTACTTC. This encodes CASRPDRLREQYF.

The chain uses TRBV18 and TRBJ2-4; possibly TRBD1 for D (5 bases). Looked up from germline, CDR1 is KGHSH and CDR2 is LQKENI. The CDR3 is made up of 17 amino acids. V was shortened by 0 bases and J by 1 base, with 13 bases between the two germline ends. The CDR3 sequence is CASSPPAGSGAKNIQYF. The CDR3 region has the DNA TGTGCCAGCTCACCACCGGCAGGGTCAGGGGCCAAAAACATTCAGTACTTC.

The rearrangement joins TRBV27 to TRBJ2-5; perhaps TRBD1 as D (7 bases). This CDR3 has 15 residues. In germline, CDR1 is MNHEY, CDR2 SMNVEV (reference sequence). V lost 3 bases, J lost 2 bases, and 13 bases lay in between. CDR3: CASSLRDREQETQYF. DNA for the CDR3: TGTGCCAGCAGTTTGCGGGACAGAGAACAAGAGACCCAGTACTTC.

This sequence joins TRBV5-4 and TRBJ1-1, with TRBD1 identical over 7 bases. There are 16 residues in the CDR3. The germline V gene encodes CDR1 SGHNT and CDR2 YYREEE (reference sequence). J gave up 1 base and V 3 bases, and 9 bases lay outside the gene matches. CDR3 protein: CASSSGVGGANTEAFF. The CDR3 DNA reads TGTGCCAGCAGCTCCGGGGTAGGGGGCGCGAACACTGAAGCTTTCTTT.

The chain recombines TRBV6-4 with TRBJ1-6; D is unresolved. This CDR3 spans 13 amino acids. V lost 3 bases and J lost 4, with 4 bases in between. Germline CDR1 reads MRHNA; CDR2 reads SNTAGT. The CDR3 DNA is TGTGCCAGCAGTGAATCGTATAATTCACCCCTCCACTTT. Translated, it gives CASSESYNSPLHF.